Listed here are 26 T cell receptor beta chains from one sample, sequenced in a study of T cells in Graves' hyperthyroidism and ophthalmopathy. Template material for amplifying TCR beta CDR3 regions consisted of RNA transcripts. Carried out on the TCR CDR3, a first-round RT-PCR used the HTBI primer set. TCRdb re-called the multiplex PCR reads with MiXCR, one entry per CDR3 protein. The repertoire holds more than 95,000 distinct CDR3 sequences, with approximately 48% as singletons. The sample was blood. These receptor sequences come from a man between 40 and 49 years old with Graves' hyperthyroidism.

This clonotype was seen at least ten times. The CDR3 bases are TGTGCCAGCAGCTTAGTCCAGCGAGGCAATGAGCAGTTCTTC. Amino acid sequence: CASSLVQRGNEQFF. The chain carries TRBV7-9 and TRBJ2-1; D call uncertain. The V end lost 1 base, the J end lost 6 bases, and 10 bases lay between the germline ends. The germline V gene has CDR1 SEHNR and CDR2 FQNEAQ (reference sequence). This CDR3 is 14 amino acids long.

This clonotype was detected many times. The chain carries TRBV29-1 and TRBJ1-1, with no clear D. V was clipped by 5 bases and J by 4 bases, with 11 bases between them. This CDR3 contains 12 residues. Germline CDR1 and CDR2: SQVTM and ANQGSEA. The CDR3 region has the DNA TGCAGCGTTCGCCGAGGAACCACTGAAGCTTTCTTT. Protein sequence: CSVRRGTTEAFF.

The chain has TRBV2 and TRBJ1-2; D remains ambiguous. This CDR3 region has 12 residues. Germline CDR1 is SNHLY and CDR2 is FYNNEI. The V gene lost 3 bases and the J gene lost 5 bases, with 7 bases spanning the gap. CDR3 region: CASSDKQYGYTF. The DNA of the CDR3 is TGTGCCAGCAGTGACAAACAATATGGCTACACCTTC.

This clonotype has a handful of counts. A much more abundant neighbour one base away suggests this may be a read error. The chain employs TRBV16 and TRBJ2-7; D unresolved. In germline, CDR1 is KGHSY, CDR2 FQNENV. The CDR3 sequence is 12 residues long. DNA of the CDR3: TGTGCCAGCAGCTTGCAGCAGGACGAGCCGTACTTC. This sequence encodes CASSLQQDEPYF. Based on the CDR3 plus reference TRBV16 and TRBJ2-7, the full variable domain is GEEVAQTPKHLVRGEGQKAKLYCAPIKGHSYVFWYQQVLKNEFKFLISFQNENVFDETGMPKERFSAKCLPNSPCSLEIQATKLEDSAVYFCASSLQQDEPYFGPGTRLTVT.

This clonotype occurred many times. The CDR3 sequence: CSVLGDSTDTQYF. As DNA, the CDR3 is TGCAGCGTTTTAGGGGACAGCACAGATACGCAGTATTTT. The chain is built from TRBV29-1 and TRBJ2-3, with D perhaps given as TRBD1 or TRBD2 (5 bases each). Trimming stripped 5 bases from V and 0 bases from J, with 9 bases between. Germline V lookup: CDR1 SQVTM, CDR2 ANQGSEA. This CDR3 region has 13 residues.

This clonotype was counted at least ten times. The J gene is TRBJ2-1, the V gene TRBV4-3; TRBD2 aligns across 15 bases. The CDR3 consists of 16 residues. Germline values: CDR1 LGHNA, CDR2 YSLEER. V lost 5 bases, J lost 7 bases, and 6 bases stayed unmatched. CDR3 sequence reads: CASSTGLAGGMNEQFF. The CDR3 region has the DNA TGCGCCAGCAGCACTGGACTAGCGGGAGGGATGAATGAGCAGTTCTTC.

This clonotype has a count of ten or more. The chain recombines TRBV7-8 with TRBJ2-1; D is undetermined. CDR1 SGHVS and CDR2 FQNEAQ come from the germline V gene. This CDR3 contains 13 residues. Between the trimmed V and J ends, which lost 6 bases and 7 bases, there was a span of 13 bases. In nucleotides, the CDR3 is TGTGCCAGCAGTTCCCTCCCGGGTAATGAGCAGTTCTTC. Amino acid sequence: CASSSLPGNEQFF.

This clonotype was detected ten times or more. The chain links TRBV7-9 to TRBJ2-1; possibly TRBD1 or TRBD2 for D (5 bases each). V was clipped by 2 bases and J by 10 bases, with 9 bases between them. This CDR3 is built from 12 residues. CDR1 is SEHNR, CDR2 FQNEAQ, per germline (reference sequence). The CDR3 loop is CASSLTGPEQFF. The CDR3 DNA reads as TGTGCCAGCAGCTTAACGGGGCCAGAGCAGTTCTTC.

About this clonotype: This clone may be a read error of a much larger clone one base away. J is TRBJ2-3 and V is TRBV6-6; 10 nucleotides match TRBD2. Germline loops: CDR1 MNHNY, CDR2 SVGAGI (reference sequence). CDR3 size: 16 residues. CDR3 residues: CASGPTGTSDTDTRYF. In DNA form, the CDR3 reads TGTGCCAGCGGCCCTACCGGGACTAGCGACACAGATACGCGGTATTTT.

This clonotype was found many times. DNA for the CDR3: TGTGCCAGCTCTACCGGGACAGGGATTTCCGGGGAGCTGTTTTTT. Amino acids: CASSTGTGISGELFF. The chain couples TRBV25-1 to TRBJ2-2; TRBD1 matches 9 bases. V was clipped by 8 bases and J by 6 bases; unmatched bases: 10. The germline CDR1 and CDR2 sequences are MGHDK and SYGVNS. The CDR3 runs to 15 residues.

The J gene is TRBJ1-5, the V gene TRBV28, with TRBD1 identical over 9 bases. This CDR3 comprises 12 residues. CDR1 and CDR2 from the germline V gene are MDHEN and SYDVKM. With V trimmed by 7 bases and J by 7 bases, 2 bases remained unmatched. The CDR3 is CASITGGQPQHF. DNA of the CDR3: TGTGCCAGCATCACAGGGGGCCAGCCCCAGCATTTT.

This clonotype was seen many times. The chain links TRBV11-2 to TRBJ1-4; TRBD1 matches 10 bases. The CDR3 totals 14 residues. In germline, CDR1 is SGHAT, CDR2 FQNNGV. Trimming removed 1 base from V and 8 bases from J; junction bases left unmatched: 1. This CDR3 reads CASSLGQGAEKLFF. CDR3 in DNA: TGTGCCAGCAGCTTAGGACAGGGGGCGGAAAAACTGTTTTTT.

There are many counts of this clonotype. The genes are TRBV24-1 and TRBJ1-1, with TRBD1 as a possible D gene (5 bases). The length of the CDR3 is 13 residues. Germline V gene sequence: CDR1 KGHDR, CDR2 SFDVKD. The V gene lost 5 bases and the J gene lost 4 bases, with 10 bases spanning the gap. Here the CDR3 DNA reads TGTGCCACCAGTGTTGGGGGGGGCACTGAAGCTTTCTTT. This gives the protein CATSVGGGTEAFF.

In its sample, this clonotype was seen many times. The chain uses TRBV5-8 and TRBJ1-2, with D possibly being TRBD1 (5 bases). CDR3 length: 14 amino acids. In germline, CDR1 is SGHTS, CDR2 YDEGEE. Trimming took 2 bases from V and 0 from J, leaving 8 bases between them. The CDR3 region has the DNA TGTGCCAGCAGCTTTAGACAGACTAACTATGGCTACACCTTC. Protein sequence: CASSFRQTNYGYTF.

This clonotype was recorded many times. The chain employs TRBV3-1 and TRBJ2-7; TRBD1 might be the D (5 bases). The CDR3 sequence is 13 residues long. Germline V lookup: CDR1 LGHDT, CDR2 YNNKEL (reference sequence). Trimming took 4 bases from V and 2 from J, leaving 9 bases between them. The CDR3 sequence is CASSREGAYEQYF. The CDR3 DNA reads as TGTGCCAGCAGCCGAGAAGGGGCCTACGAGCAGTACTTC.

This clonotype came up many times. J is TRBJ2-1 and V is TRBV11-2; tentatively, D is TRBD2 (6 bases). With 5 bases removed from V and 7 bases from J, the gap between germline ends came to 30 bases. Germline V gives CDR1 SGHAT, CDR2 FQNNGV. This CDR3 spans 19 amino acids. Here the CDR3 reads CASSPLTGRVMGLWNEQFF. The CDR3 region has the DNA TGTGCCAGCAGCCCATTGACCGGCAGGGTGATGGGACTGTGGAATGAGCAGTTCTTC.

This chain uses TRBV7-9 with TRBJ1-2, with TRBD1 matching 10 bases. Germline-derived CDR1 and CDR2 are SEHNR and FQNEAQ (reference sequence). Trimming at V came to 5 bases and at J to 6 bases, leaving 9 bases not matched to a gene. This CDR3 has 15 residues. This chain's CDR3 is CASSHGTGDFHGYTF. CDR3 DNA: TGTGCCAGCAGCCACGGGACAGGGGACTTTCATGGCTACACCTTC.

This clonotype was seen many times. The CDR3 nucleotides are TGTGCCAGCAGCGTAGAGGACAGGGGTCCACCCCTCCACTTT. Translation gives CASSVEDRGPPLHF. The chain combines TRBV9 with TRBJ1-6; 9 bases are a match to TRBD1. Germline CDR1 is SGDLS and CDR2 is YYNGEE. The junction had 3 bases not matched to a gene; V was cut back by 0 bases and J by 11 bases. There are 14 residues in the CDR3.

Of note for this clonotype: Likely a read error: the CDR3 ends without its conserved phenylalanine or tryptophan. In DNA, the CDR3 is TGTGCCAGCAGCGTAGGCGGAGCGGGCTACACCTCC. This encodes CASSVGGAGYTS. The rearrangement uses TRBV9 and TRBJ1-2, with no clear D. The CDR3 covers 12 residues. The V gene's germline CDR1 is SGDLS and CDR2 YYNGEE. The V end lost 0 bases, the J end lost 8 bases, and 8 bases lay between the germline ends.

There are a few counts of this clonotype. It may be a read error: a sequence one base away is much more abundant. The V and J genes are TRBV6-1 and TRBJ2-7; possible D gene TRBD1, 5 bases. CDR3 length: 13 residues. Per germline, CDR1 MNHNS and CDR2 SASEGT. CDR3 protein: CASSPQGSYKQYF. CDR3 DNA: TGTGCCAGCAGTCCCCAGGGTTCCTACAAGCAGTACTTC.

This clonotype has a single count. One base away lies a much larger clone, so this may be a sequencing read error. This sequence joins TRBV7-9 and TRBJ2-2, with 11 bases identical to TRBD2. Trimming cost V 4 bases and J 2 bases; bases outside gene matches: 9. Per the germline V gene, CDR1 is SEHNR and CDR2 is FQNEAQ (reference sequence). This CDR3 is built from 18 residues. CDR3 nucleotide sequence: TGTGCCAGCAGCTCCCGCCTGGGACTAGCGGACAACACCGGGGAGCTGTTTTTT. Residues: CASSSRLGLADNTGELFF.

The V call is TRBV3-1, the J call TRBJ2-6; D is ambiguous. The germline V gene encodes CDR1 LGHDT and CDR2 YNNKEL (reference sequence). Trimming stripped 4 bases from V and 2 bases from J, with 9 bases between. The CDR3 has 15 amino acids. For the CDR3, the DNA is TGTGCCAGCAGCCTTAAAGGGACTGGGGCCAACGTCCTGACTTTC. Its translation: CASSLKGTGANVLTF.

Notes on this clonotype: Just one base apart from a much larger clone, this may be a read error. The chain is built from TRBV2 and TRBJ1-2, with 7 bases lining up with TRBD1. Per germline, CDR1 SNHLY and CDR2 FYNNEI. The CDR3 contains 15 residues. J was trimmed by 12 bases and V by 7 bases; bases with no gene match: 20. The CDR3 bases are TGTGCCAGCACCGACCACCGGGACAGAGAAACCGGCAACACCTTC. Protein: CASTDHRDRETGNTF.

This clonotype was observed many times. The chain carries TRBV20-1 and TRBJ1-5, with 8 nucleotides matching TRBD1. With 6 bases clipped from V and 3 bases from J, the junction kept 7 bases outside the gene matches. CDR3 size: 14 residues. CDR1 DFQATT and CDR2 SNEGSKA come from the germline V gene (reference sequence). The CDR3 spells CSAPGQVINQPQHF. The CDR3 DNA reads TGCAGTGCCCCGGGACAGGTCATCAATCAGCCCCAGCATTTT.

This chain connects TRBV2 to TRBJ1-5, with D perhaps given as TRBD1 or TRBD2 (7 bases each). The better agreement between TRBJ2-3 and the DNA end casts doubt on the J call. Germline CDR1 reads SNHLY; CDR2 reads FYNNEI. This CDR3 has 14 amino acids. The CDR3 loop is CASSSGTANQPQYF. The DNA for the CDR3 is TGTGCCAGCAGTAGCGGGACAGCTAATCAGCCCCAGTATTTT.

J is TRBJ2-1 and V is TRBV7-8; D call uncertain. The CDR3 sequence is 16 residues long. In germline, CDR1 is SGHVS, CDR2 FQNEAQ. V lost 1 base, J lost 6 bases, and 16 bases lay in between. CDR3 sequence reads: CASSLEGIGPPNEQFF. In DNA, the CDR3 is TGTGCCAGCAGCTTAGAAGGGATTGGGCCACCCAATGAGCAGTTCTTC.